These 5 T cell receptor beta chains were sequenced from one sample in a study of STAT5B mutations in CD4+ large granular lymphocyte leukemia. Produced via immunoSEQ multiplex PCR; TCRdb's table is partial and in-frame only. The table has nearly 45,000 clones, about 86% seen once; the top ten hold about 3%. Material: CD4+ T cells from blood buffy coats. The source is a human donor in good health.

The V and J genes are TRBV19 and TRBJ1-2, with D uncertain. Germline loops: CDR1 LNHDA, CDR2 SQIVND (reference sequence). This CDR3 is built from 14 residues. Between the trimmed V and J ends, which lost 2 bases and 2 bases, there was a span of 9 bases. The CDR3 sequence is CASSISGQNYGYTF. The CDR3 DNA reads as TGTGCCAGTAGTATAAGCGGCCAGAACTATGGCTACACCTTC.

The rearrangement joins TRBV18 to TRBJ2-7, with D tentatively TRBD1 (6 bases). V shed 4 bases and J shed 0 bases, with 10 bases lying between them. The CDR3 spans 14 residues. The germline gives CDR1 KGHSH, CDR2 LQKENI. CDR3 region: CASSLGQSSYEQYF. The CDR3 nucleotides are TGTGCCAGCTCACTCGGACAGAGCTCCTACGAGCAGTACTTC.

The chain carries TRBV18 and TRBJ2-1; D remains unclear. Between the trimmed V and J ends, which lost 5 bases and 0 bases, there was a span of 11 bases. This CDR3 spans 15 amino acids. Germline V gene sequence: CDR1 KGHSH, CDR2 LQKENI. This CDR3 reads CASSDQRSSYNEQFF. The DNA for the CDR3 is TGTGCCAGCTCAGACCAGCGAAGCTCCTACAATGAGCAGTTCTTC. The full variable domain, rest sourced from reference TRBV18 and TRBJ2-1, is NAGVMQNPRHLVRRRGQEARLRCSPMKGHSHVYWYRQLPEEGLKFMVYLQKENIIDESGMPKERFSAEFPKEGPSILRIQQVVRGDSAAYFCASSDQRSSYNEQFFGPGTRLTVL.

The genes are TRBV9 and TRBJ2-7, with 10 bases that match TRBD1. CDR1 is SGDLS, CDR2 YYNGEE, per germline. The CDR3 covers 15 residues. V shed 0 bases and J 3 bases; nucleotides not matched to a gene: 3. CDR3 DNA: TGTGCCAGCAGCGTAGGGGACAGGGGTCTCTACGAGCAGTACTTC. It specifies CASSVGDRGLYEQYF.

J is TRBJ2-3 and V is TRBV10-1; D not certain. Between the trimmed V and J ends, which lost 2 bases and 0 bases, there was a span of 15 bases. This CDR3 spans 17 amino acids. The germline V gene has CDR1 WNHNN and CDR2 SYGVQD (reference sequence). As DNA, the CDR3 is TGCGCCAGCAGTGAGGAAAAAAACCCATCTAGCACAGATACGCAGTATTTT. Protein sequence: CASSEEKNPSSTDTQYF.